This T cell receptor (beta chain) originates from a study of T cells after yellow fever vaccination. TCRdb itself ran the 5' RACE reads through MiXCR, one entry per CDR3 protein. The sample includes approximately 340,000 distinct CDR3 sequences, 8.7% of them seen just once. This clonotype was detected ten times or more. This clonotype originated in a man aged 18 to 29 who received the YFV17D yellow fever vaccine. The material sequenced was PBMCs, taken on the day of the first yellow fever vaccination.

This CDR3 reads CASSLATRGNEQYF. For the CDR3, the DNA is TGCGCCAGCAGCTTGGCCACAAGGGGCAACGAGCAGTACTTC. The chain carries TRBV5-1 and TRBJ2-7; TRBD1 might be the D (5 bases). The V gene's germline CDR1 is SGHRS and CDR2 YFSETQ. The CDR3 length is 14 residues. Trimming shortened V by 0 bases and J by 5 bases, and 12 bases separated the two germline ends.